The 16 T cell receptor beta chains listed next were all sequenced from one sample in a study of T cells expressing NK-cell markers. TCRdb re-called the 5' RACE reads and shows each CDR3 protein once, DNA omitted. Here the sample table reports approximately 380,000 distinct CDR3 sequences. The sequencing sample was made of blood T cells: a sorted CD56 or NKG2C T cell subset, CD4+ or CD8+ T cells, or bulk PBMC T cells (not recorded which). The source is a man aged 18-70 years in good health.

The rearrangement links TRBV14 to TRBJ2-7; TCRdb outputs TRBD2, but without DNA this stays unchecked. Germline CDR1 SGHDN, CDR2 FVKESK. CDR3 length: 13 amino acids. The CDR3 is CASSTQAGLEQYF.

The chain uses TRBV7-9 and TRBJ2-3; TCRdb indicates TRBD1, and absent DNA this call remains unverified. The CDR3 has 15 residues. CDR1 and CDR2 from the germline V gene are SEHNR and FQNEAQ (reference sequence). The CDR3 protein is CASSSRDTYTDTQYF. Together with reference TRBV7-9 and TRBJ2-3, the CDR3 gives the full variable domain: DTGVSQNPRHKITKRGQNVTFRCDPISEHNRLYWYRQTLGQGPEFLTYFQNEAQLEKSRLLSDRFSAERPKGSFSTLEIQRTEQGDSAMYLCASSSRDTYTDTQYFGPGTRLTVL.

V usage is TRBV6-1 and J usage is TRBJ2-5; TCRdb calls TRBD1, which cannot be checked without DNA. In germline, CDR1 is MNHNS, CDR2 SASEGT. The length of the CDR3 is 15 residues. The CDR3: CASSTSGHYQETQYF.

This chain joins TRBV29-1 and TRBJ1-2; the D gene TCRdb calls, TRBD1, cannot be checked with no DNA. The CDR3 contains 17 residues. Germline V lookup: CDR1 SQVTM, CDR2 ANQGSEA. CDR3 sequence: CSVEESTLRGLDYGYTF.

The V call is TRBV20-1, the J call TRBJ1-2; TCRdb's D gene call, TRBD1, goes unchecked for lack of DNA. CDR1 DFQATT and CDR2 SNEGSKA come from the germline V gene (reference sequence). CDR3 length: 14 amino acids. This CDR3 is CSARERGADYGYTF.

The chain employs TRBV12-3 or TRBV12-4 and TRBJ2-3; TCRdb outputs TRBD1, but without DNA this stays unchecked. The CDR3 extends over 13 amino acids. This CDR3 reads CASRPVPGDTQYF.

The rearrangement joins TRBV6-5 to TRBJ2-7. The CDR3 covers 12 residues. The germline V gene has CDR1 MNHEY and CDR2 SVGAGI. The CDR3 loop reads CASSSYLTGQYF.

The rearrangement uses TRBV20-1 and TRBJ2-7; the TRBD1 assignment by TCRdb is unverifiable without DNA. The CDR3 totals 14 residues. Germline V gene lookup returns CDR1 DFQATT and CDR2 SNEGSKA (reference sequence). The CDR3: CSARGSGAPREQYF.

The V gene is TRBV11-2, the J gene TRBJ2-2; TCRdb selects TRBD1, and the lack of DNA leaves this call unchecked. This CDR3 has 15 amino acids. Germline assignment: CDR1 SGHAT and CDR2 FQNNGV. The CDR3: CASRLNRGRTGELFF. Using reference TRBV11-2 and TRBJ2-2 for the parts outside the CDR3, the full variable domain is EAGVAQSPRYKIIEKRQSVAFWCNPISGHATLYWYQQILGQGPKLLIQFQNNGVVDDSQLPKDRFSAERLKGVDSTLKIQPAKLEDSAVYLCASRLNRGRTGELFFGEGSRLTVL.

The chain carries TRBV3-1 and TRBJ2-2; TCRdb's D gene call, TRBD1, goes unchecked for lack of DNA. Germline V CDR1 and CDR2: LGHDT, YNNKEL (reference sequence). The CDR3 extends over 14 amino acids. CDR3 sequence: CASRHGGSSGELFF.

The V call is TRBV12-3 or TRBV12-4, the J call TRBJ1-5; the D gene TCRdb calls, TRBD1, cannot be checked with no DNA. The CDR3 runs to 15 residues. The CDR3 here is CASSLRQPGDQPQHF.

The CDR3 sequence is CATQGSGSYEQYF. This chain connects TRBV7-9 to TRBJ2-7. Germline CDR1 reads SEHNR; CDR2 reads FQNEAQ (reference sequence). The CDR3 consists of 13 residues. Full variable domain (missing parts from reference TRBV7-9 and TRBJ2-7): DTGVSQNPRHKITKRGQNVTFRCDPISEHNRLYWYRQTLGQGPEFLTYFQNEAQLEKSRLLSDRFSAERPKGSFSTLEIQRTEQGDSAMYLCATQGSGSYEQYFGPGTRLTVT.

This chain connects TRBV7-9 to TRBJ2-7; TCRdb calls TRBD1, which cannot be checked without DNA. The CDR3 length is 15 residues. CDR1 SEHNR and CDR2 FQNEAQ come from the germline V gene (reference sequence). The CDR3 loop reads CASSKGGTKTYEQYF.

The V and J genes are TRBV18 and TRBJ1-2; TCRdb designates TRBD1, a call that cannot be tested without DNA. Germline V gene lookup returns CDR1 KGHSH and CDR2 LQKENI. The CDR3 extends over 16 amino acids. The CDR3 loop is CASSPGPAGTGYGYTF.

This rearrangement joins TRBV30 to TRBJ2-4; the D gene TCRdb calls, TRBD2, cannot be checked with no DNA. CDR1 is GTSNPN and CDR2 is SVGIG in the germline V gene (reference sequence). The CDR3 consists of 18 residues. This chain's CDR3 is CAWSVPSGGFMAKNIQYF.

The chain is built from TRBV7-9 and TRBJ1-2; the D gene TCRdb calls, TRBD1, cannot be checked with no DNA. Germline assignment: CDR1 SEHNR and CDR2 FQNEAQ (reference sequence). The CDR3 extends over 14 amino acids. The CDR3 sequence is CASSKDGGWYGYTF.